This T cell receptor (beta chain) is drawn from a study of cytotoxic CD8 clonotypes in ibrutinib-treated CLL. Across the whole study: Patients attained 24 partial and 2 complete responses; at median around 68 months, 14 remained remitted while about twelve progressed.

Profiling relied on immunoSEQ multiplex PCR, and the TCRdb table lists in-frame clones only, not all of them. The sample shows about 92,000 clones, around 77% of them seen only once. Notes on the study in general: Contraction or stability on treatment characterized the public clonotypes, which were uncommon.

Trimming removed 2 bases at V and 0 bases at J, with 7 bases between. Germline CDR1 is SGHVS and CDR2 is FNYEAQ. The length of the CDR3 is 14 residues. Turning to this clone: Its antigen is unidentified.

Sequencing used PBMCs, obtained after 24 months of ibrutinib treatment. This chain links TRBV7-6 with TRBJ1-1; D gene unclear. This sequence originates from a human donor with chronic lymphocytic leukemia. CDR3: CASSLWEMNTEAFF. The CDR3 region has the DNA TGTGCCAGCAGCTTATGGGAGATGAACACTGAAGCTTTCTTT.